The subject of this entry is one T cell receptor (beta chain). This clonotype was seen once. Its antigen is still unknown. No base quality information exists; no much larger clone differs at one position. Single-read evidence is weak. The sample originates from a study of CD8 T cells in Susac syndrome (dated by TCRdb to the late 2010s). Study-wide context: Repertoire sequencing was used to test whether CD8+ T cell activation and differentiation in Susac syndrome was antigen driven. Clonality of the CD8+ T cell repertoire was compared between around eleven healthy donors, roughly 14 Susac syndrome patients and roughly 16 multiple sclerosis patients.

V is cut by 7 bases and J by 4 bases, and the space between the germline ends is 11 bases. The germline V gene yields SGHDN for CDR1 and FVKESK for CDR2. From the cysteine up to the phenylalanine, the CDR3 has a length of 13 residues. Only the CDR3 DNA is retained, 39 bases long and in frame from the first base. The paper's findings and limits, for the study overall: The TCR sequencing and HLA analysis was acknowledged to have included a relatively small number of individuals.

Peripheral blood CD8+ and CD4+ T cells from healthy donors, Susac syndrome patients and multiple sclerosis patients were profiled by high-throughput TCR beta sequencing. Treatment-naive patients with stable or active relapsing-remitting disease fulfilling revised McDonald criteria were used as multiple sclerosis controls. Bulk CD8+ and CD4+ T cells were purified magnetically by negative isolation, whereas CD8+ TEMRA cells were enriched by FACS. Blood was collected in EDTA tubes and processed within 24 hours, with PBMCs isolated through density gradient centrifugation. PBMCs intended for TCR sequencing were cryopreserved in liquid nitrogen and were subsequently thawed in a 37 degrees C water bath. The sorted or isolated CD4+, CD8+ and CD8+ TEMRA cells reached a purity of at least 90%. RNA was extracted with the RNeasy kit and roughly 0.45 to 1 ug was reverse transcribed using random hexamers. The immunoSEQ multiplex PCR assay, covering 54 Vbeta and 13 Jbeta segments, was used to amplify TCR beta CDR3 regions. PCR amplification bias was corrected using a synthetic template baseline for primer optimization and computational correction. Under the source paper's analysis protocol: Reads were annotated to V, D and J genes according to IMGT and were analyzed with immunoSEQ Analyzer, with only productive sequences retained. To calculate clonality, Shannon entropy was normalized by log2 of the number of productive unique sequences and then subtracted from one. Public and private clones were assessed among the 100 most prevalent clones of each patient and control. Clones were defined as Susac-specific if absent from the healthy and MS cohorts, from 1052 published viral clones and from other ImmuneACCESS disease sequences. The public sequencing data were trimmed at Q25 with fastp and processed into clonotypes with MiXCR by TCRdb, which kept only in-frame beta chains. For every CDR3 protein sequence, its rows merge into one entry that carries the most common genes and DNA. What appears here as the V and J calls and clone size reflects TCRdb's work, not the paper's. The table for this sample lists about 69,000 distinct CDR3 sequences; more than 85% of them were counted only once. The ten largest clones capture about 0.52% of the sample.

Specimen: CD8+ T cells from PBMCs. The sequence was collected from a human donor with multiple sclerosis. The receptor chain draws on TRBV14 and TRBJ2-1, with an unclear D gene assignment. The CDR3 reads CASNPSWYNEQFF. In nucleotide form, the sequence is TGTGCCAGCAACCCTTCGTGGTACAATGAGCAGTTCTTC.